Listed below are T cell receptor beta chains from one sample, sequenced in a study of blood T cell repertoires in COVID-19. Repertoires were generated with immunoSEQ multiplex PCR, while TCRdb's copy carries only in-frame clones and drops some. This table has around 170,000 clones, about four fifths appearing once. The sample consisted of peripheral blood. The receptor set was obtained from a woman older than 75 with acute or convalescent COVID-19. Both conserved end residues are part of each CDR3. D genes are given only for firm matches. Some rows have no size entry. The others give once, few or many, or a class for an expanded clone.

CDR3 protein | CDR3 DNA | D gene | J gene | V gene | clone size
CASSFGQGANTIYF | TGCGCCAGCAGCTTCGGACAGGGGGCTAACACCATATATTTT | TRBD1 | TRBJ1-3 | TRBV5-1 | -
CASSVRPGTGEKLFF | TGTGCCAGCAGCGTGCGGCCCGGGACAGGGGAAAAACTGTTTTTT | TRBD1 | TRBJ1-4 | TRBV9 | -
CASSRLEGTGELFF | TGTGCCAGCTCACGACTAGAGGGCACCGGGGAGCTGTTTTTT | - | TRBJ2-2 | TRBV18 | -
CASSVGLAGGPDTGELFF | TGTGCCAGCAGCGTAGGACTAGCGGGAGGGCCGGACACCGGGGAGCTGTTTTTT | TRBD2 | TRBJ2-2 | TRBV9 | -
CASIRTGGNYGYTF | TGTGCCAGCATAAGGACAGGGGGAAACTATGGCTACACCTTC | TRBD1 | TRBJ1-2 | TRBV6-6 | few
CASSDSTGGNYNEQFF | TGTGCCAGTAGCGACTCAACAGGGGGCAATTACAATGAGCAGTTCTTC | TRBD1 | TRBJ2-1 | TRBV19 | -
CATSRLDVATGELFF | TGTGCCACCAGCCGTCTAGATGTGGCCACCGGGGAGCTGTTTTTT | - | TRBJ2-2 | TRBV2 | -
CATQGEIQYF | TGTGCCACCCAGGGGGAGATTCAGTACTTC | TRBD1 | TRBJ2-4 | TRBV28 | once
CASSSGLSGNTIYF | TGTGCCAGCAGTTCCGGACTCTCTGGAAACACCATATATTTT | - | TRBJ1-3 | TRBV6-5 | -
CASALIAGAGELFF | TGCGCCAGCGCCCTAATAGCGGGCGCCGGGGAGCTGTTTTTT | TRBD2 | TRBJ2-2 | TRBV5-1 | once
CASSFALGEQYF | TGTGCCAGCAGTTTTGCGCTAGGCGAGCAGTACTTC | - | TRBJ2-7 | TRBV12-3/TRBV12-4 | -
CASTRTGENSPLHF | TGTGCCAGCACCAGGACAGGGGAAAATTCACCCCTCCACTTT | TRBD1 | TRBJ1-6 | TRBV2 | few
CASSTGRYEQYF | TGTGCCAGCAGCACAGGGCGCTACGAGCAGTACTTC | - | TRBJ2-7 | TRBV28 | -
CASSFRPNYGYTF | TGTGCCAGCAGCTTCCGTCCCAACTATGGCTACACCTTC | - | TRBJ1-2 | TRBV11-2 | -
CASSLFGYSSGNTIYF | TGTGCCAGCAGTTTATTCGGGTATAGCTCTGGAAACACCATATATTTT | - | TRBJ1-3 | TRBV28 | few
CASSQDRGRPNEKLFF | TGTGCCAGCAGCCAAGATCGGGGGAGGCCTAATGAAAAACTGTTTTTT | - | TRBJ1-4 | TRBV14 | -